Reported below is one T cell receptor (beta chain). There is no known antigen for this receptor. One base away there is no much larger clone; base qualities are not given. The data were obtained in a study of post-analysis software for immune sequencing data (dated by TCRdb to the mid-2010s). Regarding the study in general: Relapsing-remitting, secondary progressive and progressive-relapsing multiple sclerosis were recorded as disease courses, and subtype annotation was lacking for some patients. A subset of samples was prepared in parallel using single-end sample barcoding, then pooled and co-amplified after Illumina adapter ligation. Patient repertoires were compared against around 10 previously published healthy control repertoires from donors aged about 6 to 27 years.

Taken from the germline V gene (reference sequence), the CDR1 and CDR2 loops are SEHNR and FQNEAQ. V was cut back by 2 bases and J by 8 bases, leaving a gap of 12 bases between them. CDR3 length: 14 amino acids, cysteine to phenylalanine. Kept here is only the CDR3 DNA, which spans 42 bases and is read in frame from base 1. To demonstrate the VDJtools post-analysis software, TCR beta repertoires were profiled from the peripheral blood of roughly 12 young patients with multiple sclerosis. The multiple sclerosis patients were children and adolescents ranging in age from roughly 6 to 15 years. Study-wide findings and limitations: Direct clustering with F measure revealed strong co-clustering of samples prepared in the same batch, which led to a batch-effect correction. The multiple sclerosis patient group was slightly younger than the control group. Significantly higher frequencies in patients than in controls were found for roughly 5 TRBV segments, including TRBV5-6, TRBV5-1 and TRBV20-1. Significantly lower normalized Chao1 diversity was found in multiple sclerosis patients than in controls, suggesting substantial peripheral T-cell clonal expansion.

Library preparation employed PCR. The data were produced on an Illumina HiSeq 2500. Unique molecular identifiers were incorporated into TCR beta cDNA libraries to reduce PCR and sequencing biases. Per 1 to 10 million input T cells, 500,000 or so cDNA molecules were obtained, such that each molecule approximated one T cell. Patient libraries were prepared and sequenced with the same protocol used for the earlier healthy control dataset. Within a given batch, samples were prepared together, multiplexed and sequenced on the same HiSeq lane. Per the original workflow: Raw barcoded reads were processed with MIGEC, and single-read molecular identifier groups were discarded before consensus assembly and CDR3 extraction. Clonotype tables were post-analysed with VDJtools, normalizing diversity by down-sampling all datasets to the smallest sample size. To correct batch-related cross-sample contamination, repertoire overlap clustering matched CDR3 amino acid sequences but not nucleotide sequences. The raw public reads went through TCRdb reprocessing: fastp at Q25, MiXCR clone calling, in-frame beta chains kept. Records with the same CDR3 protein are collapsed into one entry carrying the most frequent genes and DNA. None of the V and J calls come from the authors' own analysis; TCRdb made them. The sample table shows hundreds of thousands of distinct CDR3 sequences, and over 45% are seen once. The ten largest clones add up to roughly 12% of the sample.

The chain is encoded by TRBV7-9 joined to TRBJ1-4, with the D segment identity uncertain. The origin of this receptor is a girl aged 2-15 years with multiple sclerosis. Material: blood. The DNA sequence is TGTGCCAGCAGCTTACAGGACCCTCGGGAAAAACTGTTTTTT. Translated, it reads CASSLQDPREKLFF.